Presented here are 20 T cell receptor beta chains from one specimen sequenced in a study of shared clonotypes between healthy human individuals. Sequencing was performed with immunoSEQ multiplex PCR; in TCRdb, only in-frame clones are kept and a portion is missing. The sample lists 2 million to 3 million clones; approximately 93% were seen once. What was sequenced was naive CD4+ T cells from PBMCs. Stated subset: CD45RA+ positively selected. The receptors come from a man between 18 and 29 years old in good health. Some clones in this sample may be carry-over from other donors' samples.

The J gene is TRBJ2-3, the V gene TRBV28; perhaps TRBD1 as D (6 bases). Trimming took 5 bases from V and 1 from J, leaving 13 bases between them. CDR1 is MDHEN, CDR2 SYDVKM, per germline. The CDR3 extends over 15 amino acids. The CDR3 DNA sequence: TGTGCCAGCAGTGAACAGGGCCCTCGCACAGATACGCAGTATTTT. Its protein is CASSEQGPRTDTQYF.

J is TRBJ2-2 and V is TRBV28; no firm D call. Trimming removed 3 bases from V and 7 bases from J, with 6 bases in between. Germline CDR1 MDHEN, CDR2 SYDVKM. This CDR3 has 12 residues. In nucleotides, the CDR3 is TGTGCCAGCAGTTTGAGTGACGGGGAGCTGTTTTTT. Amino acid sequence: CASSLSDGELFF.

The V and J genes are TRBV5-1 and TRBJ2-5, with TRBD2 matching 13 bases. The junction had 7 bases not matched to a gene; V was cut back by 3 bases and J by 5 bases. The germline V gene encodes CDR1 SGHRS and CDR2 YFSETQ. The CDR3 extends over 16 amino acids. In DNA, the CDR3 is TGCGCCAGCAGCTCAGGACTAGCGGGAGTAAGGGAGACCCAGTACTTC. As protein: CASSSGLAGVRETQYF.

For the CDR3, the DNA is TGCGCCAGCAGCTTGGGTGCCGTCTTAACCTCTGAAGCTTTCTTT. It codes for CASSLGAVLTSEAFF. The V call is TRBV5-1, the J call TRBJ1-1; D gene unclear. The germline V gene has CDR1 SGHRS and CDR2 YFSETQ. V was clipped by 0 bases and J by 6 bases, with 15 bases between them. CDR3 length equals 15 residues.

The chain links TRBV9 to TRBJ2-1; 8 bases are a match to TRBD1. The CDR3 loop spans 15 amino acids. The ends lost 0 bases at V and 4 bases at J; junction bases unmatched: 3. The germline V gene encodes CDR1 SGDLS and CDR2 YYNGEE. The CDR3 DNA sequence: TGTGCCAGCAGCGTAGAAACAGGGGGGTACAATGAGCAGTTCTTC. It yields the protein CASSVETGGYNEQFF.

The chain carries TRBV7-9 and TRBJ2-7, with TRBD2 identical over 11 bases. V shed 4 bases and J 1 base; nucleotides not matched to a gene: 9. Germline loops: CDR1 SEHNR, CDR2 FQNEAQ (reference sequence). This CDR3 has 17 amino acids. CDR3 protein: CASSSPLAGGRSYEQYF. The CDR3, as DNA: TGTGCCAGCAGCTCGCCCCTAGCGGGAGGAAGGTCCTACGAGCAGTACTTC.

The chain uses TRBV7-2 and TRBJ1-5, with D hard to call. Germline CDR1 and CDR2: SGHTA and FQGNSA. The CDR3 length is 13 residues. Trimming removed 4 bases at V and 4 bases at J, with 8 bases between. The CDR3 DNA reads as TGTGCCAGCAGCTACCGGGGTAATCAGCCCCAGCATTTT. Protein product: CASSYRGNQPQHF.

The CDR3 spells CASSPAGVNEKLFF. CDR3 in DNA: TGCGCCAGCAGCCCCGCCGGGGTTAATGAAAAACTGTTTTTT. The V call is TRBV5-1, the J call TRBJ1-4; D unresolved. V shed 4 bases and J shed 4 bases, with 11 bases lying between them. Germline assignment: CDR1 SGHRS and CDR2 YFSETQ. There are 14 residues in the CDR3.

In the case of this clone: Different DNA sequences within this sample yield the same CDR3. The gene calls are TRBV5-1 and TRBJ2-1, with 8 positions matching TRBD2. V trimming: 1 base; J trimming: 1 base; junction bases outside the gene matches: 1. CDR1 and CDR2 from the germline V gene are SGHRS and YFSETQ. The CDR3 length is 15 residues. CDR3: CASSLTSGSYNEQFF. CDR3 DNA sequence: TGCGCCAGCAGCTTGACTAGCGGTTCCTACAATGAGCAGTTCTTC.

This chain connects TRBV6-5 to TRBJ1-6; 7 bases are shared with TRBD1. Trimming removed 6 bases from V and 10 bases from J; junction bases left unmatched: 12. The CDR3 contains 15 residues. Germline CDR1 MNHEY, CDR2 SVGAGI. In DNA form, the CDR3 reads TGTGCCAGCAGCCGGAGCTTGGCAGGGGGGTCACCCCTCCACTTT. This sequence encodes CASSRSLAGGSPLHF.

V gene TRBV28 combines with J gene TRBJ1-5, with TRBD1 as a possible D gene (6 bases). V lost 3 bases to trimming and J lost 0 bases, with 9 bases between them. Per the germline V gene, CDR1 is MDHEN and CDR2 is SYDVKM. The CDR3 runs to 15 residues. The CDR3 nucleotides read TGTGCCAGCAGTTTTACAGGGTTTAGCAATCAGCCCCAGCATTTT. Translated: CASSFTGFSNQPQHF.

The rearrangement joins TRBV7-9 to TRBJ2-1, with TRBD2 identical over 11 bases. In germline, CDR1 is SEHNR, CDR2 FQNEAQ (reference sequence). Trimming cost V 6 bases and J 7 bases; bases outside gene matches: 8. The length of the CDR3 is 15 residues. Here the CDR3 reads CASRDPGLAANEQFF. The CDR3 nucleotides read TGTGCCAGCAGAGATCCGGGACTAGCGGCAAATGAGCAGTTCTTC.

CDR3 region: CASSPQGQGRYEQYF. As DNA, the CDR3 is TGTGCCAGCAGCCCTCAGGGGCAGGGGAGATACGAGCAGTACTTC. The V gene is TRBV9, the J gene TRBJ2-7; maybe TRBD1 (6 bases). This CDR3 has 15 residues. Trimming shortened V by 4 bases and J by 4 bases, and 18 bases separated the two germline ends. Looked up from germline, CDR1 is SGDLS and CDR2 is YYNGEE.

The chain uses TRBV15 and TRBJ2-3, with no clear D. The CDR3 is made up of 15 amino acids. Trimming took off 5 bases at V and 5 bases at J, with 17 bases between the two ends. Per germline, CDR1 LNHNV and CDR2 YYDKDF (reference sequence). The DNA of the CDR3 is TGTGCCACCAGCCCTACGAGGAACCTCGGAGATACGCAGTATTTT. Its translation: CATSPTRNLGDTQYF.

CDR3 loop: CASSGQGYNEQFF. CDR3 coding DNA: TGTGCCAGCAGTGGTCAGGGGTACAATGAGCAGTTCTTC. The rearrangement joins TRBV28 to TRBJ2-1; maybe TRBD1 (6 bases). CDR1 and CDR2 (germline): MDHEN, SYDVKM. This CDR3 contains 13 residues. Trimming removed 5 bases at V and 4 bases at J, with 9 bases between.

J is TRBJ2-3 and V is TRBV6-5, with 12 nucleotides matching TRBD2. J was trimmed by 4 bases and V by 6 bases; bases with no gene match: 5. This CDR3 region has 15 residues. Germline V gene data show CDR1 as MNHEY and CDR2 as SVGAGI. The CDR3 sequence is CASRPTSGSADTQYF. The CDR3 DNA reads as TGTGCCAGCAGACCGACTAGCGGGAGTGCAGATACGCAGTATTTT.

This chain links TRBV5-1 with TRBJ2-1; the match to TRBD2 covers 15 bases. V was pared by 4 bases and J by 1 base, with 6 bases of the junction left unmatched. CDR1 and CDR2 (germline): SGHRS, YFSETQ. The CDR3 consists of 18 residues. CDR3 sequence (DNA): TGCGCCAGCAGCCATAGAGGGACTAGCGGGAGGTCCTACAATGAGCAGTTCTTC. Translation gives CASSHRGTSGRSYNEQFF.

V and J are TRBV9 and TRBJ2-3; D perhaps matches TRBD2 (6 bases). From germline, CDR1 is SGDLS and CDR2 YYNGEE. The CDR3 is 15 amino acids. V was pared by 0 bases and J by 1 base, with 9 bases between. The CDR3 spells CASSVGGVGTDTQYF. CDR3 bases: TGTGCCAGCAGCGTAGGGGGGGTGGGCACAGATACGCAGTATTTT.

Concerning this clone itself: This specimen includes other DNA sequences encoding the same CDR3. The chain has TRBV28 and TRBJ2-6, with D uncertain. The V gene lost 6 bases and the J gene lost 0 bases, with 6 bases spanning the gap. Germline CDR1 and CDR2: MDHEN and SYDVKM. The CDR3 extends over 14 amino acids. The CDR3 region has the DNA TGTGCCAGCAGCCAAAGCTCTGGGGCCAACGTCCTGACTTTC. Amino acids: CASSQSSGANVLTF.

The chain uses TRBV7-3 and TRBJ2-2; weak D call: TRBD2 (6 bases). Germline CDR1 reads SGHTA; CDR2 reads FQGTGA. Between the trimmed V and J ends, which lost 2 bases and 2 bases, there was a span of 12 bases. CDR3 length equals 16 residues. CDR3 amino acids: CASSLQRAGNTGELFF. The CDR3 DNA follows: TGTGCCAGCAGCTTACAACGAGCGGGCAACACCGGGGAGCTGTTTTTT.